This paragraph covers one T cell receptor beta chain sequence. These data originate in a study of blood T cell repertoires in COVID-19. Study-level background: The cDNA or gDNA used as material had been derived from T cells, B-cell-depleted T cells, or PBMCs.

Under the authors' procedure: Counts of nucleated cells, estimated from reference gene primer amplification, were obtained. This table comes from immunoSEQ multiplex PCR, and its TCRdb copy is limited to in-frame clones, with some not included. The V and J calls and clone size are taken from that table; D and trimming were inferred from the DNA. The sample holds 150,000 to 200,000 clones, approximately 87% seen once. The receptor comes from a woman between 70 and 85 years old with acute or convalescent COVID-19. Sequenced: peripheral blood.

The CDR3 region has the DNA TGTGCCAGCAGCTTACTTGGCGGTGCCAAAAACATTCAGTACTTC. This codes for CASSLLGGAKNIQYF. The V call is TRBV7-8, the J call TRBJ2-4; D is uncertain. CDR1 SGHVS and CDR2 FQNEAQ come from the germline V gene. CDR3 length: 15 amino acids. Trimming took off 2 bases at V and 1 base at J, with 9 bases between the two ends.